Listed below are T cell receptor beta chains from one sample, sequenced in a study of T cell changes during pregnancy in multiple sclerosis. TCRdb keeps only in-frame clones here, not all; method: immunoSEQ multiplex PCR. This table holds tens of thousands of clones, 90% found once. The sample consisted of CD8+ T cells from peripheral blood mononuclear cells, taken in the second trimester of pregnancy. The receptors originated from a female donor with multiple sclerosis, enrolled in a pregnancy study. CDR3s include the opening cysteine and the closing phenylalanine or tryptophan. A D gene is named only where the DNA matches it firmly. Where a row states a size, it is once, few, many or the class of an expanded clone; other rows omit it.

D gene	V gene	J gene	clone size	CDR3 protein	CDR3 DNA
TRBD1	TRBV2	TRBJ1-4	NA	CASSGQGLTNEKLFF	TGTGCCAGCAGCGGACAGGGTTTAACTAATGAAAAACTGTTTTTT
NA	TRBV6-4	TRBJ2-2	NA	CASSPLDSDTGELFF	TGTGCCAGCAGCCCCCTTGATAGCGACACCGGGGAGCTGTTTTTT
NA	TRBV27	TRBJ1-1	NA	CASSLVGGNTEAFF	TGTGCCAGCAGTCTAGTGGGGGGGAACACTGAAGCTTTCTTT
TRBD2	TRBV11-2	TRBJ2-5	NA	CASSPGVAGVVLETQYF	TGTGCCAGCAGCCCCGGGGTAGCGGGAGTTGTTTTAGAGACCCAGTACTTC
NA	TRBV27	TRBJ2-5	NA	CASSPLGGQETQYF	TGTGCCAGCAGTCCACTGGGGGGTCAAGAGACCCAGTACTTC
NA	TRBV11-1	TRBJ2-7	NA	CASRRGASYEQYF	TGTGCCAGCAGGCGTGGGGCCTCCTACGAGCAGTACTTC
NA	TRBV13	TRBJ2-1	NA	CASSLVGLFLEQFF	TGTGCCAGCAGCTTAGTCGGACTCTTCCTTGAGCAGTTCTTC
NA	TRBV28	TRBJ2-7	once	CASILPKGPYEQYF	TGTGCCAGCATCCTCCCAAAGGGGCCTTACGAGCAGTACTTC
NA	TRBV7-9	TRBJ1-1	NA	CASTLITGNAEAFF	TGTGCCAGCACCTTAATAACAGGGAACGCTGAAGCTTTCTTT
NA	TRBV7-9	TRBJ1-5	NA	CASSGIGNPINQPQHF	TGTGCCAGCAGCGGGATCGGGAACCCTATCAATCAGCCCCAGCATTTT